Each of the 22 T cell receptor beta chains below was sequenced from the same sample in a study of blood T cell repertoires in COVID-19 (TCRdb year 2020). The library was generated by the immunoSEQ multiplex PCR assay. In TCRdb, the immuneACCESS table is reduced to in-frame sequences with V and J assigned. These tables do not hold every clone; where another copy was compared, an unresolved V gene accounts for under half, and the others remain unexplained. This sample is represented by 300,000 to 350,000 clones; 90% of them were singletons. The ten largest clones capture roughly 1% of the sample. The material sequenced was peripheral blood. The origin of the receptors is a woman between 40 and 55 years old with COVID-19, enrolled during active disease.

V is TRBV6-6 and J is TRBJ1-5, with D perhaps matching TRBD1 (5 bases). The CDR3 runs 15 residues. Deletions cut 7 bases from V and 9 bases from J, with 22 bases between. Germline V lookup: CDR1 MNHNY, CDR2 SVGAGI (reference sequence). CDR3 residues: CASTRTAAGSTPQHF. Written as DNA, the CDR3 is TGTGCCAGCACCCGGACCGCGGCAGGGTCAACGCCCCAGCATTTT.

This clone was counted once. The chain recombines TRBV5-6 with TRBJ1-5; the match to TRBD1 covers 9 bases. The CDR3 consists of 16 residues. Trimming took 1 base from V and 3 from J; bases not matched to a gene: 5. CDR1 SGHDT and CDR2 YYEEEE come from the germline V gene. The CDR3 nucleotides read TGTGCCAGCAGCTTGTACTGGACAGGGGACAATCAGCCCCAGCATTTT. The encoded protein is CASSLYWTGDNQPQHF.

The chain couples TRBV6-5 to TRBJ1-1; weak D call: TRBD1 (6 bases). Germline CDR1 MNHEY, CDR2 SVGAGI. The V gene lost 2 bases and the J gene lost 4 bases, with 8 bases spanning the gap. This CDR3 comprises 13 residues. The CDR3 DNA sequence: TGTGCCAGCAGTTACGGACAGACCACTGAAGCTTTCTTT. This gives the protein CASSYGQTTEAFF.

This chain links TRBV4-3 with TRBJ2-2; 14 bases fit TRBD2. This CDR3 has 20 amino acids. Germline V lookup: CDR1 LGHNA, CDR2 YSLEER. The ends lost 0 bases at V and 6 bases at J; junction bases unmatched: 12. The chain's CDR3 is CASSQDLVGTSGSTPGELFF. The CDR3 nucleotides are TGCGCCAGCAGCCAAGATCTGGTCGGGACTAGCGGGAGTACGCCCGGGGAGCTGTTTTTT.

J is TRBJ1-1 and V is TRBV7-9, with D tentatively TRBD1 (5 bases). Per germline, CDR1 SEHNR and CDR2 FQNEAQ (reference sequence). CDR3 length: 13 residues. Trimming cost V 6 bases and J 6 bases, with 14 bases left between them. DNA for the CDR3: TGTGCCAGCAGACCCAACAGGCTCGCTGAAGCTTTCTTT. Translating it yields CASRPNRLAEAFF.

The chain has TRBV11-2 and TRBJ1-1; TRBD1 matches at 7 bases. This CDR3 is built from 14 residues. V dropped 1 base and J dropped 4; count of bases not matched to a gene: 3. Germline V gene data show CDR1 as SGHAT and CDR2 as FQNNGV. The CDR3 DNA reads TGTGCCAGCAGCTTAGTGAGGGGGCCCACTGAAGCTTTCTTT. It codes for CASSLVRGPTEAFF.

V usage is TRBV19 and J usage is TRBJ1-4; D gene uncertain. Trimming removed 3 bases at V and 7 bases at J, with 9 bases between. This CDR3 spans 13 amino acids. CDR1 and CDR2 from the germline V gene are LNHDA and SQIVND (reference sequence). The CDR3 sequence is CASSMLTAEKLFF. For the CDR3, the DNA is TGTGCCAGTAGTATGTTAACAGCTGAAAAACTGTTTTTT. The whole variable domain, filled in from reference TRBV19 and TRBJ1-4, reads DGGITQSPKYLFRKEGQNVTLSCEQNLNHDAMYWYRQDPGQGLRLIYYSQIVNDFQKGDIAEGYSVSREKKESFPLTVTSAQKNPTAFYLCASSMLTAEKLFFGSGTQLSVL.

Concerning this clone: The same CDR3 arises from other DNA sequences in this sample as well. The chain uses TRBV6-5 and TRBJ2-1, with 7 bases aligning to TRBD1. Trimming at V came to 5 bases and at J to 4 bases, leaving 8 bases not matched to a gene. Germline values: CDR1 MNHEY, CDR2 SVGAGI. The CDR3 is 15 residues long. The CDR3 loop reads CASSLSGQSYNEQFF. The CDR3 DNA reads TGTGCCAGCAGTCTATCGGGACAGTCTTACAATGAGCAGTTCTTC.

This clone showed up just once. The CDR3 bases are TGCGCCAGCAGCGGAGGGACAGGGGGCTACGAGCAGTACTTC. This codes for CASSGGTGGYEQYF. The V and J genes are TRBV5-1 and TRBJ2-7; TRBD1 agrees at 11 bases. The germline CDR1 and CDR2 sequences are SGHRS and YFSETQ. The V segment lost 4 bases and the J segment 3 bases; nucleotides outside the gene matches: 3. This CDR3 is built from 14 residues.

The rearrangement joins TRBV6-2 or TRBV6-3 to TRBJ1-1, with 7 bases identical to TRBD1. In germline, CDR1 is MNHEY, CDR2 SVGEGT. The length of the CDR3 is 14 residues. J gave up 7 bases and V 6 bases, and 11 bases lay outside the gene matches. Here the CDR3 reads CASRPLGDSSEAFF. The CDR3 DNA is TGTGCCAGCAGACCTCTGGGGGACAGCAGTGAAGCTTTCTTT.

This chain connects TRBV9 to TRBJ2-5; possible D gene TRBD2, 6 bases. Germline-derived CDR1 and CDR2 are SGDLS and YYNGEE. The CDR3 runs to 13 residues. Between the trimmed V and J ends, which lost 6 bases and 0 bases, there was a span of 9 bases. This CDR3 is CASNQRDQETQYF. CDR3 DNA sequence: TGTGCCAGCAACCAGCGGGACCAAGAGACCCAGTACTTC. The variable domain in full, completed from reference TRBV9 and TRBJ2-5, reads DSGVTQTPKHLITATGQRVTLRCSPRSGDLSVYWYQQSLDQGLQFLIQYYNGEERAKGNILERFSAQQFPDLHSELNLSSLELGDSALYFCASNQRDQETQYFGPGTRLLVL.

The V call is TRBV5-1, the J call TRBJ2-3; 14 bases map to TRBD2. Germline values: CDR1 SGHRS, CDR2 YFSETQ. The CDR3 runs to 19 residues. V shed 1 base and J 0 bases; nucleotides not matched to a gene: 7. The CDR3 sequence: CASSLTGLAGDLSTDTQYF. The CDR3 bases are TGCGCCAGCAGCTTGACGGGACTAGCGGGAGACTTGAGCACAGATACGCAGTATTTT.

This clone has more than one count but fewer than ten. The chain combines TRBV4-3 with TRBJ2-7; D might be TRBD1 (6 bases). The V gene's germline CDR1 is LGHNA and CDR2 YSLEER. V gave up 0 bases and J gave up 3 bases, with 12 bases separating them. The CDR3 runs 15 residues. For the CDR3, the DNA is TGCGCCAGCAGCCAAGAGTATGGACAGATCTACGAGCAGTACTTC. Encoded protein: CASSQEYGQIYEQYF.

CDR3: CASTAGGAEAFF. In nucleotides, the CDR3 is TGTGCCAGCACCGCGGGGGGGGCTGAAGCTTTCTTT. This rearrangement joins TRBV6-6 to TRBJ1-1; TRBD1 might be the D (5 bases). V lost 7 bases and J 6 bases, leaving 12 bases between the germline ends. Germline V lookup: CDR1 MNHNY, CDR2 SVGAGI (reference sequence). CDR3 size: 12 residues.

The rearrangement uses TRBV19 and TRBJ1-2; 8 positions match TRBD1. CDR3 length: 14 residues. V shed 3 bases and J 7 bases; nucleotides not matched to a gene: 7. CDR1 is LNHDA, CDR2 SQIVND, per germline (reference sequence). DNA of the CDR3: TGTGCCAGTAGTATTTCGCCAGGGGGCTTTGGCTACACCTTC. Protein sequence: CASSISPGGFGYTF.

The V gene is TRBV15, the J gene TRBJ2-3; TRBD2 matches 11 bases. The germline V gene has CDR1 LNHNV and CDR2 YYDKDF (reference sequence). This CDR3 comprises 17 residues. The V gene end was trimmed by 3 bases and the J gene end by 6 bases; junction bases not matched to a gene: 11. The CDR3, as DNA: TGTGCCACCAGCAGGTCTATAGCGGGGGGGCCGACGGATACGCAGTATTTT. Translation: CATSRSIAGGPTDTQYF.

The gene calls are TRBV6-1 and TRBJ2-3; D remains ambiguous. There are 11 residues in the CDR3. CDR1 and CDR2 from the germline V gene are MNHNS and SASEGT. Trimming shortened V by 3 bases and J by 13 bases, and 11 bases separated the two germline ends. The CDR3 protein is CASSDLVMEYF. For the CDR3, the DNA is TGTGCCAGCAGTGACCTAGTTATGGAGTATTTT.

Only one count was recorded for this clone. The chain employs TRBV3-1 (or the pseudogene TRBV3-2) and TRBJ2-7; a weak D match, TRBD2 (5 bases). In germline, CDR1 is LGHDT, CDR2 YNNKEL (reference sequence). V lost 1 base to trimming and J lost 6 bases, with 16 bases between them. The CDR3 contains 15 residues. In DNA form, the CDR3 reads TGTGCCAGCAGCCAAGTCCACAGCGGCCCGGGCGAGCAGTACTTC. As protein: CASSQVHSGPGEQYF.

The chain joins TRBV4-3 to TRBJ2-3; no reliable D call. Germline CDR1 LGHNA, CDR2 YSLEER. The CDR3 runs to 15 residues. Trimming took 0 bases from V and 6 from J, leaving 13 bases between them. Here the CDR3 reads CASSQDHPAGDTQYF. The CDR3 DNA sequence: TGCGCCAGCAGCCAAGATCACCCGGCCGGGGATACGCAGTATTTT.

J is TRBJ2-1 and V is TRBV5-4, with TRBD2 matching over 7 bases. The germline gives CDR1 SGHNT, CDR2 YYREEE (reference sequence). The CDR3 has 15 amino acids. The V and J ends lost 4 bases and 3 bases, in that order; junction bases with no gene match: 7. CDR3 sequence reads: CASSGEAGVYNEQFF. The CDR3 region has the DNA TGTGCCAGCAGCGGGGAGGCGGGGGTCTACAATGAGCAGTTCTTC. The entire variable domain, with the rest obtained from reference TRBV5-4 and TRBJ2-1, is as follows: ETGVTQSPTHLIKTRGQQVTLRCSSQSGHNTVSWYQQALGQGPQFIFQYYREEENGRGNFPPRFSGLQFPNYSSELNVNALELDDSALYLCASSGEAGVYNEQFFGPGTRLTVL.

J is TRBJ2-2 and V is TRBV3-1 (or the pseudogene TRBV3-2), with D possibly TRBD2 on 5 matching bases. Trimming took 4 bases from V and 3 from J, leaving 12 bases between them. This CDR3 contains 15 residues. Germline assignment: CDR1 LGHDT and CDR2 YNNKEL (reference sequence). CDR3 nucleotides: TGTGCCAGCAGCCCTTCGAGGGAATACACCGGGGAGCTGTTTTTT. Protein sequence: CASSPSREYTGELFF.

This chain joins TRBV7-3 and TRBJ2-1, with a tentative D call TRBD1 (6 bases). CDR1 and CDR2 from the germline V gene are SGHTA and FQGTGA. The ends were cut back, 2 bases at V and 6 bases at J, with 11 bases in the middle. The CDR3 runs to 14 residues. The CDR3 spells CASSLGGIANEQFF. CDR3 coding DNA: TGTGCCAGCAGCTTAGGGGGCATAGCCAATGAGCAGTTCTTC.